These T cell receptor beta chains were read from a single sample in a study of blood T cell repertoires in COVID-19. The table came from immunoSEQ multiplex PCR; TCRdb's copy has only in-frame clones and leaves some out. The sample has about 71,000 clones; more than 60% are singletons. Material: peripheral blood. The receptor set was obtained from a woman older than 75 with active or convalescent COVID-19. CDR3s include the opening cysteine and the closing phenylalanine or tryptophan. Each record gives: J gene, D gene, V gene, CDR3 length, clone size, CDR3 protein, CDR3 DNA. A D gene is named only where the DNA matches it firmly. The size of a clone is reported for some rows only, either as once, few or many, or as a class for expanded clones.

j_gene: TRBJ1-1; d_gene: .; v_gene: TRBV24-1; len: 13; abundance: .; CDR3aa: CATSDGDTSEAFF; CDR3nt: TGTGCCACCAGTGATGGGGACACCTCAGAAGCTTTCTTT
j_gene: TRBJ2-5; d_gene: TRBD2; v_gene: TRBV7-8; len: 15; abundance: .; CDR3aa: CASSPTRFGGETQYF; CDR3nt: TGTGCCAGCAGCCCTACCCGTTTCGGGGGGGAGACCCAGTACTTC
j_gene: TRBJ1-2; d_gene: TRBD1; v_gene: TRBV6-2/TRBV6-3; len: 12; abundance: .; CDR3aa: CASSYRDRGLTF; CDR3nt: TGTGCCAGCAGTTACCGGGACAGGGGCCTAACCTTC
j_gene: TRBJ2-7; d_gene: .; v_gene: TRBV7-2; len: 14; abundance: .; CDR3aa: CASSPRGGPYEQYF; CDR3nt: TGTGCCAGCAGCCCGAGGGGGGGGCCCTACGAGCAGTACTTC
j_gene: TRBJ1-1; d_gene: TRBD1; v_gene: TRBV6-2/TRBV6-3; len: 13; abundance: .; CDR3aa: CASSHRGNTEAFF; CDR3nt: TGTGCCAGCAGTCACAGGGGAAACACTGAAGCTTTCTTT
j_gene: TRBJ1-4; d_gene: .; v_gene: TRBV27; len: 15; abundance: .; CDR3aa: CASSIRGFPNEKLFF; CDR3nt: TGTGCCAGCAGTATCAGGGGATTCCCTAATGAAAAACTGTTTTTT
j_gene: TRBJ1-2; d_gene: .; v_gene: TRBV16; len: 13; abundance: .; CDR3aa: CASSTQNNYGYTF; CDR3nt: TGTGCCAGCAGTACCCAGAATAACTATGGCTACACCTTC
j_gene: TRBJ2-7; d_gene: TRBD1; v_gene: TRBV7-2; len: 15; abundance: .; CDR3aa: CASSPGTGVGYEQYF; CDR3nt: TGTGCCAGCAGCCCCGGGACAGGGGTTGGGTACGAGCAGTACTTC
j_gene: TRBJ1-2; d_gene: .; v_gene: TRBV3-1/TRBV3-2; len: 15; abundance: once; CDR3aa: CASSQVGAQGYGYTF; CDR3nt: TGTGCCAGCAGCCAAGTAGGGGCGCAAGGCTATGGCTACACCTTC
j_gene: TRBJ1-6; d_gene: .; v_gene: TRBV30; len: 13; abundance: few; CDR3aa: CAWHRTVNSPLHF; CDR3nt: TGTGCCTGGCATCGGACAGTCAATTCACCCCTCCACTTT
j_gene: TRBJ2-1; d_gene: TRBD2; v_gene: TRBV4-3; len: 15; abundance: .; CDR3aa: CASSQDSGGGNEQFF; CDR3nt: TGCGCCAGCAGCCAAGATTCGGGAGGGGGCAATGAGCAGTTCTTC
j_gene: TRBJ2-3; d_gene: .; v_gene: TRBV9; len: 15; abundance: .; CDR3aa: CASSASQPGGDTQYF; CDR3nt: TGTGCCAGCAGCGCTTCTCAGCCCGGCGGGGATACGCAGTATTTT
j_gene: TRBJ1-4; d_gene: TRBD1; v_gene: TRBV29-1; len: 14; abundance: .; CDR3aa: CSVEVGTGTEKLFF; CDR3nt: TGCAGCGTTGAGGTCGGGACAGGGACTGAAAAACTGTTTTTT
j_gene: TRBJ2-7; d_gene: TRBD2; v_gene: TRBV7-9; len: 13; abundance: .; CDR3aa: CASSPWTSGEQYF; CDR3nt: TGTGCCAGCAGCCCTTGGACTAGCGGCGAGCAGTACTTC
j_gene: TRBJ2-7; d_gene: TRBD1; v_gene: TRBV29-1; len: 12; abundance: .; CDR3aa: CSVGQGWYEQYF; CDR3nt: TGCAGCGTTGGACAGGGTTGGTACGAGCAGTACTTC
j_gene: TRBJ2-2; d_gene: .; v_gene: TRBV21-1; len: 14; abundance: .; CDR3aa: CASGIRGATGELFF; CDR3nt: TGTGCCAGCGGTATCAGGGGAGCCACCGGGGAGCTGTTTTTT
j_gene: TRBJ1-2; d_gene: .; v_gene: TRBV18; len: 14; abundance: .; CDR3aa: CASSPNSGADGYTF; CDR3nt: TGTGCCAGCTCACCAAATAGCGGGGCGGATGGCTACACCTTC
j_gene: TRBJ1-5; d_gene: .; v_gene: TRBV10-2; len: 14; abundance: .; CDR3aa: CASSPLDKSSPQHF; CDR3nt: TGCGCCAGCAGTCCGTTGGACAAATCATCGCCCCAGCATTTT
j_gene: TRBJ1-2; d_gene: .; v_gene: TRBV20-1; len: 11; abundance: .; CDR3aa: CSARRAGGYTF; CDR3nt: TGCAGTGCTAGGCGGGCGGGGGGCTACACCTTC
j_gene: TRBJ2-5; d_gene: TRBD2; v_gene: TRBV25-1; len: 14; abundance: .; CDR3aa: CASSDNGGGETQYF; CDR3nt: TGTGCCAGCAGTGACAACGGGGGGGGAGAGACCCAGTACTTC
j_gene: TRBJ2-3; d_gene: .; v_gene: TRBV11-2; len: 12; abundance: .; CDR3aa: CASSPSLDTQYF; CDR3nt: TGTGCCAGCAGCCCTAGTTTGGATACGCAGTATTTT
j_gene: TRBJ2-2; d_gene: TRBD2; v_gene: TRBV7-2; len: 18; abundance: .; CDR3aa: CASSLRASGGANTGELFF; CDR3nt: TGTGCCAGCAGCTTAAGGGCTAGCGGGGGGGCCAACACCGGGGAGCTGTTTTTT
j_gene: TRBJ2-7; d_gene: .; v_gene: TRBV19; len: 15; abundance: .; CDR3aa: CASSTSYDRLYEQYF; CDR3nt: TGTGCCAGTAGCACCTCCTATGACAGGTTATACGAGCAGTACTTC